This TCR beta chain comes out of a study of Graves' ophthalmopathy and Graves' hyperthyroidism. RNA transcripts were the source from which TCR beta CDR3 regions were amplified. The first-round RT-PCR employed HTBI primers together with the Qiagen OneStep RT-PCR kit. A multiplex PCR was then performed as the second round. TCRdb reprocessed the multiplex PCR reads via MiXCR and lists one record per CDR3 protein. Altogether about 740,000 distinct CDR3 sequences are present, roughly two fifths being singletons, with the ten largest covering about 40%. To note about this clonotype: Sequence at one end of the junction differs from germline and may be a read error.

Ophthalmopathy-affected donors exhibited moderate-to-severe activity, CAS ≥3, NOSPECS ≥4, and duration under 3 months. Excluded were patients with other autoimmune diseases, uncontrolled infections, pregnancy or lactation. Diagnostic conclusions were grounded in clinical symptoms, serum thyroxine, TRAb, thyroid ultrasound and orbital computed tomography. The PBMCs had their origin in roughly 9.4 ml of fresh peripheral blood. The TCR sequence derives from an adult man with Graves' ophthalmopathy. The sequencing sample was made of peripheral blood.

The CDR3 protein is CSSSVGWTRPNEKLFF. The CDR3, as DNA: TGTTCCAGCAGCGTAGGATGGACTCGGCCTAATGAAAAACTGTTTTTT. The J gene is TRBJ1-4, the V gene TRBV9; D is unclear. The CDR3 length is 16 residues. Germline CDR1 and CDR2: SGDLS and YYNGEE.